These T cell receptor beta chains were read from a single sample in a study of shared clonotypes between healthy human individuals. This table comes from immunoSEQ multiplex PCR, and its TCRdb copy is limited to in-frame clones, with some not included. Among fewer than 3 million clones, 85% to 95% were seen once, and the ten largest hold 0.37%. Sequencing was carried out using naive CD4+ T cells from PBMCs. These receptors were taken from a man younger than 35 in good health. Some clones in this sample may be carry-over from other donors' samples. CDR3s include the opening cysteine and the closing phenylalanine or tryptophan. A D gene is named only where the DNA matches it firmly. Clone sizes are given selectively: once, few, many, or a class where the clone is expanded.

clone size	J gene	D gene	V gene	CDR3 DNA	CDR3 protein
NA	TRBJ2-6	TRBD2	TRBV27	TGTGCCAGCAGTTTTGGCGGCGGGGGCTCTGGGGCCAACGTCCTGACTTTC	CASSFGGGGSGANVLTF
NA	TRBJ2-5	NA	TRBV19	TGTGCCAGTAGTATCGGGACTCTCAGATGGGAGACCCAGTACTTC	CASSIGTLRWETQYF
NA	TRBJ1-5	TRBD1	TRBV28	TGTGCCAGCAGTATGGGACAGGGAAATCAGCCCCAGCATTTT	CASSMGQGNQPQHF
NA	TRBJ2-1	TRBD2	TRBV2	TGTGCCAGCATCACCCTTCGGGCTAGCGGGAGCGAGCAGTTCTTC	CASITLRASGSEQFF
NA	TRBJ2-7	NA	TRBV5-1	TGCGCCAGCAGCCTATCGGACAGCTCCTACGAGCAGTACTTC	CASSLSDSSYEQYF
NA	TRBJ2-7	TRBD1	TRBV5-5	TGTGCCAGCAGCTTGGTAGGACAGGTAGCCGAGCAGTACTTC	CASSLVGQVAEQYF
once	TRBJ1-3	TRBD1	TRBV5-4	TGTGCCAGCAGCCGGACAGGGGGAAACACCATATATTTT	CASSRTGGNTIYF
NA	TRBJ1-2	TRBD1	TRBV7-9	TGTGCCAGCAGCTTAGTTGGACAGGGAGACACCTTC	CASSLVGQGDTF
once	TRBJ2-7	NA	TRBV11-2	TGTGCCAGCAGCTCACGGACAGAATCCTACGAGCAGTACTTC	CASSSRTESYEQYF
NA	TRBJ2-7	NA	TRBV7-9	TGTGCCAGCAGCTCCCTGGGGCAGGGGACCTACGAGCAGTACTTC	CASSSLGQGTYEQYF
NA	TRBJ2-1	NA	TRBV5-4	TGTGCCAGCAGCTTGGTACTAGACAAAAATGAGCAGTTCTTC	CASSLVLDKNEQFF
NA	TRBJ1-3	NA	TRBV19	TGTGCCAGTAGTACCCTACGGTCTGGAAACACCATATATTTT	CASSTLRSGNTIYF
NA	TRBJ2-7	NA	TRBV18	TGTGCCAGCTCACTCGGGACAAACGGCTACGAGCAGTACTTC	CASSLGTNGYEQYF
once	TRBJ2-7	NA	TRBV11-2	TGTGCCAGCAGCTTCTCTTCGACCTACGAGCAGTACTTC	CASSFSSTYEQYF
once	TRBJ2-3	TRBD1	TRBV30	TGTGCCTGGAGTGCCGACAGGGTTTGGGACACAGATACGCAGTATTTT	CAWSADRVWDTDTQYF
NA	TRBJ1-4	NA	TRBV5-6	TGTGCCAGCAGCTTTTGGGGCCTGGCGGGTGAAAAACTGTTTTTT	CASSFWGLAGEKLFF
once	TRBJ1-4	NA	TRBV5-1	TGCGCCAGCAGCTTGGAAAGGCCGGATGAAAAACTGTTTTTT	CASSLERPDEKLFF
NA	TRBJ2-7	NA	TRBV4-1	TGCGCCAGCAGCCAAGGCCATGGAGTCGGGGCCGCCGAGCAGTACTTC	CASSQGHGVGAAEQYF
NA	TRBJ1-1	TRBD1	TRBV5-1	TGCGCCAGCAGCCCGCAGGGGGTGAGTACTGAAGCTTTCTTT	CASSPQGVSTEAFF
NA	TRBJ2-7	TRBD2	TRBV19	TGTGCCAGTAGTAGTGGGGTATTACTAGCGGGAGAAGGCGAGCAGTACTTC	CASSSGVLLAGEGEQYF
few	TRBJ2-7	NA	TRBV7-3	TGTGCCAGCAGCTTAAGAGAGGGCGGCGAGCAGTACTTC	CASSLREGGEQYF
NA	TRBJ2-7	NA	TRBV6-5	TGTGCCAGCAGTAAACTACACTACTACGAGCAGTACTTC	CASSKLHYYEQYF
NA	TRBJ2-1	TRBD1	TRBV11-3	TGTGCCAGCAGCTTTAACCGGGACAGGGCGTCTGAGCAGTTCTTC	CASSFNRDRASEQFF
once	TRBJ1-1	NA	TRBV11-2	TGTGCCAGCAGCCTCCGAACAGGGAACACTGAAGCTTTCTTT	CASSLRTGNTEAFF
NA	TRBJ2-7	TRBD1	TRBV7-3	TGTGCCAGCAGCCCTGTCGGGACAGGGAACGAGCAGTACTTC	CASSPVGTGNEQYF
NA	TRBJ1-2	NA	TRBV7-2	TGTGCCAGCAGCTTTAACAGGGCCGGCTACACCTTC	CASSFNRAGYTF
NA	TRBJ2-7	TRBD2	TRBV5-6	TGTGCCAGCAGCTTGGCGCGGGGGAGGTTTTCCTACGAGCAGTACTTC	CASSLARGRFSYEQYF
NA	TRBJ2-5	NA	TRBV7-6	TGTGCCAGCAGCCCACCCGACAGGCGGGGGACCCAGTACTTC	CASSPPDRRGTQYF
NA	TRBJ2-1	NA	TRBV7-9	TGTGCCAGCAGCCCCCTATCCGGGACGATCGACAATGAGCAGTTCTTC	CASSPLSGTIDNEQFF
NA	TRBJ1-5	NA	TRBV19	TGTGCCCCCCGTTGGACCTTCCCCAATCAGCCCCAGCATTTT	CAPRWTFPNQPQHF
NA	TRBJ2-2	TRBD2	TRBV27	TGTGCCAGCAGTTCCCTGAGGGTTAGCGGGACGAACACCGGGGAGCTGTTTTTT	CASSSLRVSGTNTGELFF
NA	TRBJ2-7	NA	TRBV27	TGTGCCAGCAGGAAGACGGGAGCTCACGAGCAGTACTTC	CASRKTGAHEQYF
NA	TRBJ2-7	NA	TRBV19	TGTGCCAGTAGTATAGCCCAGGGGATCTCCTACGAGCAGTACTTC	CASSIAQGISYEQYF
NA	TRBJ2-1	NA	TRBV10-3	TGTGCCATCGGGGTGACCTACAATGAGCAGTTCTTC	CAIGVTYNEQFF
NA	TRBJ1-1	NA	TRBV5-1	TGCGCCAGCAGCTTGGATCGGGCGTCTTTGGAAGCTTTCTTT	CASSLDRASLEAFF
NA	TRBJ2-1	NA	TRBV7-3	TGTGCCAGCAGTCTTTCGGCAGTCTACAATGAGCAGTTCTTC	CASSLSAVYNEQFF
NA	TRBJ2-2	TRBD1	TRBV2	TGTGCCAGCAGTGGCAGGGGGCCTAACACCGGGGAGCTGTTTTTT	CASSGRGPNTGELFF
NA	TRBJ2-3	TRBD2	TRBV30	TGTGCCTGGGCGTCGCCGGGACTAGAAGGAGGTAGAGATACGCAGTATTTT	CAWASPGLEGGRDTQYF
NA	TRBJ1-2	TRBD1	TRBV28	TGTGCCAGCAGTTTAACGGTCGGGACAGGGGGCGGCTACACCTTC	CASSLTVGTGGGYTF
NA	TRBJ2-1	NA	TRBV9	TGTGCCAGCAGCTCAGCTTCCTTCAGCTCCTACAATGAGCAGTTCTTC	CASSSASFSSYNEQFF
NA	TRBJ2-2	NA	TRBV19	TGTGCCAGTAGTATAAACAGGTCCCCTCCCACCGGGGAGCTGTTTTTT	CASSINRSPPTGELFF
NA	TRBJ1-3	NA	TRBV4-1	TGCGCCAGCAGCCACCCCCACCGGGACGTAGGAAACACCATATATTTT	CASSHPHRDVGNTIYF
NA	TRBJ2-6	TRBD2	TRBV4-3	TGCGCCAGCAGCCCAGGGCTAGCGGGAGGCCTCTCTGGGGCCAACGTCCTGACTTTC	CASSPGLAGGLSGANVLTF
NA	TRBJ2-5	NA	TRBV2	TGTGCCAGCAGTCCCAATCTAGCGCAAGAGACCCAGTACTTC	CASSPNLAQETQYF
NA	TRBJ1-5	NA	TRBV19	TGTGCCAGTAGTATTTTAGGGTTAGGAAGCAATCAGCCCCAGCATTTT	CASSILGLGSNQPQHF